Listed below are T cell receptor beta chains from one sample, sequenced in a study of glioma-infiltrating T cells. TCRdb itself ran the multiplex PCR reads through MiXCR, one entry per CDR3 protein. This table holds more than 350,000 distinct CDR3 sequences, 41% found once. What was sequenced was glioma tissue, nonneoplastic brain tissue, or PBMCs (not recorded which). The receptor source for this set is a human donor with low-grade glioma or glioblastoma, undergoing nonglioma brain surgery, or in good health (not recorded which). Both conserved end residues are part of each CDR3. The D gene is left open where the match is weak. Rows may omit the clone size; those that give it use once, few, many or a size class.

v_call,cdr3_length,d_call,j_call,clone_size,cdr3_aa,cdr3_nt
TRBV7-6,15,NA,TRBJ2-7,NA,CASSRDSQGNYEQYF,TGTGCCAGCAGCCGGGACTCCCAGGGCAACTACGAGCAGTACTTC
TRBV27,13,NA,TRBJ1-1,many,CASSLVGSTEAFF,TGTGCCAGCAGTTTGGTAGGATCCACTGAAGCTTTCTTT
TRBV28,14,NA,TRBJ2-7,once,CASRGIRGTYVQYF,TGTGCCAGCAGGGGGATTCGGGGAACTTACGTACAGTACTTC
TRBV2,14,NA,TRBJ2-6,NA,CASTGASGANVLTF,TGTGCCAGCACGGGAGCTTCTGGGGCCAACGTCCTGACTTTC
TRBV20-1,14,NA,TRBJ1-1,NA,CSVTRDTGLTEAFF,TGCAGTGTCACCCGGGACACGGGCCTCACTGAAGCTTTCTTT
TRBV10-3,13,NA,TRBJ2-1,many,CAITYQGPDEQFF,TGTGCCATCACCTATCAAGGACCCGATGAGCAGTTCTTC
TRBV4-1,14,TRBD2,TRBJ2-7,NA,CASSQTSGTYEQYF,TGCGCCAGCAGCCAGACTAGCGGGACCTACGAGCAGTACTTC
TRBV3-1,15,TRBD2,TRBJ2-5,NA,CASRGLADYQETQYF,TGTGCCAGCAGAGGTCTAGCGGACTACCAAGAGACCCAGTACTTC
TRBV7-2,13,NA,TRBJ2-3,many,CASSLVDTDTQYF,TGTGCCAGCAGCTTAGTAGACACAGATACGCAGTATTTT
TRBV2,14,NA,TRBJ1-1,NA,CASGLGTRNAEAFF,TGTGCCAGCGGTCTAGGGACAAGGAACGCTGAAGCTTTCTTT
TRBV7-2,15,TRBD1,TRBJ1-5,NA,CASSPSTGGTQPQHF,TGTGCCAGCAGCCCCTCGACAGGGGGCACTCAGCCCCAGCATTTT
TRBV2,14,NA,TRBJ2-3,NA,CASSVEGLTDTQYF,TGTGCCAGCAGTGTGGAGGGGCTCACAGATACGCAGTATTTT
TRBV24-1,14,NA,TRBJ1-5,many,CANGPPRSNQPQHF,TGTGCCAACGGCCCTCCCCGGAGCAATCAGCCCCAGCATTTT
TRBV6-1,16,TRBD2,TRBJ2-7,few,CASSSPVASGSDEQYF,TGTGCCAGCAGTTCACCGGTTGCTAGCGGGAGCGACGAGCAGTACTTC
TRBV28,12,NA,TRBJ2-7,many,CASSGAGYEQYF,TGTGCCAGTTCAGGGGCAGGTTACGAGCAGTACTTC
TRBV20-1,12,NA,TRBJ1-5,few,CSASRVGQPQHF,TGCAGTGCTAGTCGGGTAGGTCAGCCCCAGCATTTT
TRBV20-1,16,NA,TRBJ2-3,few,CSARDLKTGHTDTQYF,TGCAGTGCTAGAGATTTAAAAACCGGGCACACAGATACGCAGTATTTT
TRBV3-1,14,NA,TRBJ2-1,NA,CTSRNLNPRSEQFF,TGTACCAGCAGAAACCTAAACCCTAGATCCGAGCAGTTCTTC